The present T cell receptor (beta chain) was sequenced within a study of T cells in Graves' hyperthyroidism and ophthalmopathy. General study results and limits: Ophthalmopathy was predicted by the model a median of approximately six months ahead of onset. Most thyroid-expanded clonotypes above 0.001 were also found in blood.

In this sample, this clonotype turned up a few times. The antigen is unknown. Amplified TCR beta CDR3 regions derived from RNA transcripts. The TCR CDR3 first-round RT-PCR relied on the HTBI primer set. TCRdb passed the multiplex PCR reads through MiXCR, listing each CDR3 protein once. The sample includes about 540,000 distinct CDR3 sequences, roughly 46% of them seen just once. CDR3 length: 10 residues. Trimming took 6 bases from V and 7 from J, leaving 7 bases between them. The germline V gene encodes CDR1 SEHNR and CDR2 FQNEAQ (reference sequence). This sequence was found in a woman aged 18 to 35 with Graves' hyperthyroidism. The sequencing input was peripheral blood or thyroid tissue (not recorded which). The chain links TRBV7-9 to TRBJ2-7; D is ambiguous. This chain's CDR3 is CASRVGEQYF. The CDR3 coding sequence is TGTGCCAGCAGGGTTGGTGAGCAGTACTTC.